The rows below give T cell receptor beta chains drawn from one sample of a study of beta chain features in type 1 diabetes. Sequencing was performed with immunoSEQ multiplex PCR; in TCRdb, only in-frame clones are kept and a portion is missing. This table holds 500,000 to 650,000 clones, approximately 13% found once. Sample: naive CD4+ T cells from blood. All receptors come from a man aged 30 to 45 with type 1 diabetes. Both conserved end residues are trimmed from each CDR3. Rows give clone size only sometimes, using once, few, many, or a class for an expanded clone.

j_call v_call clone_size cdr3_aa
TRBJ2-5 TRBV30 . ACTTRVRETQY
TRBJ2-7 TRBV11-2 few ASRSSYEQY
TRBJ1-2 TRBV10-3 . AISEEDGYGYT
TRBJ2-3 TRBV5-4 few ASSLEWGPDTQY
TRBJ1-5 TRBV11-2 . ASSLVPNQPQH
TRBJ1-5 TRBV6-1 few ASSEDRGGNQPQH
TRBJ2-3 TRBV2 . ASNRRDTQY
TRBJ2-5 TRBV7-9 . ASSPGGRETQY
TRBJ2-5 TRBV18 . ASSPIAGNQETQY
TRBJ2-2 TRBV9 . ASSLSSMTPGGELF
TRBJ2-1 TRBV5-1 few ASKMGYYNEQF
TRBJ1-2 TRBV7-9 . ASSLALVRGDGYT
TRBJ2-7 TRBV10-3 . AISESRGRLYEQY
TRBJ1-1 TRBV7-2 few ASSSVGATEAF
TRBJ1-3 TRBV7-6 . ASSPQQGWDTIY
TRBJ1-5 TRBV4-3 few ASSQERTGASNQPQH
TRBJ2-1 TRBV5-4 few ASSFGLAGDNEQF
TRBJ1-6 TRBV2 . ASTGLGNSPLH
TRBJ2-1 TRBV7-2 few ASSLSGTYNEQF
TRBJ1-2 TRBV27 . ASSPTGGNGYT
TRBJ2-6 TRBV13 few ASSLSGANVLT
TRBJ1-6 TRBV7-8 few ASSWRVRDSPLH
TRBJ1-3 TRBV14 few ASSQHGASGNTIY
TRBJ1-4 TRBV9 . ASSAPGAFEKLF
TRBJ2-5 TRBV25-1 few ASRMRTGEMSETQY
TRBJ1-5 TRBV30 . AWSGYQDGPQH
TRBJ2-7 TRBV30 . AWSVQGNEQY
TRBJ2-1 TRBV4-2 . ASSQASGGSYNEQF
TRBJ2-5 TRBV7-9 . ASSSPGVAQETQY
TRBJ1-6 TRBV5-1 few ASSLAEGQGGSPLH
TRBJ1-6 TRBV30 . AGQGSGSPLH
TRBJ2-7 TRBV25-1 few ASSQTGNFYEQY
TRBJ1-5 TRBV19 few ASRRREGIGSNQPQH
TRBJ1-2 TRBV6-5 . ASSYSTGSFDDGYT
TRBJ2-1 TRBV11-3 . ASGTRRRGAYNEQF
TRBJ2-3 TRBV7-6 . ASSLEASGSTDTQY
TRBJ2-7 TRBV19 . ASSIGAVSSYEQY
TRBJ1-2 TRBV7-9 . AGQANYGYT
TRBJ2-7 TRBV30 . AWRTGTGSYEQY
TRBJ2-3 TRBV4-3 few ASSQAPASGGYTDTQY
TRBJ2-1 TRBV30 few AWSLGRSFYNEQF